These 15 T cell receptor beta chains share one sample of origin, sequenced in a study of blood T cells in healthy people across ages. PCR was performed a second time for about 7 to 11 cycles using a sample-barcoded 5' primer and a J-beta primer mix. TCRdb used MiXCR to reprocess the 5' RACE reads, holding one entry per CDR3 protein. Of approximately 1.5 million distinct CDR3 sequences listed, approximately 43% are singletons. Sequencing used blood. Receptors were obtained from a woman under 30 in good health.

The chain uses TRBV4-3 and TRBJ1-3; no definite D call. The CDR3 has 13 amino acids. V was clipped by 6 bases and J by 2 bases, with 8 bases between them. Germline CDR1 reads LGHNA; CDR2 reads YSLEER. CDR3 sequence: CASRELPGNTIYF. The DNA for the CDR3 is TGCGCCAGCAGGGAGTTGCCTGGAAACACCATATATTTT.

Only a few counts were recorded for this clonotype. The J gene is TRBJ2-7, the V gene TRBV6-2 or TRBV6-3, with TRBD2 matching over 9 bases. The CDR3 is 20 residues long. Germline values: CDR1 MNHEY, CDR2 SVGEGT. J was trimmed by 3 bases and V by 2 bases; bases with no gene match: 20. The CDR3 nucleotides are TGTGCCAGCAGTTACGGCACTAGCGGGCAAGTCTTTGCGATCGGCTACGAGCAGTACTTC. Translating it yields CASSYGTSGQVFAIGYEQYF.

This clonotype was seen more than once but under ten times. This rearrangement joins TRBV10-3 to TRBJ2-3, with 9 nucleotides matching TRBD2. The ends lost 7 bases at V and 6 bases at J; junction bases unmatched: 20. In germline, CDR1 is ENHRY, CDR2 SYGVKD. The CDR3 loop spans 18 amino acids. CDR3 sequence (DNA): TGTGCCATCAAGAAATCAGGGATGGCGGGAGGGCCCTGGGATACGCAGTATTTT. Translation: CAIKKSGMAGGPWDTQYF.

This clonotype was found a few times. This rearrangement joins TRBV6-5 to TRBJ2-3; TRBD1 agrees at 7 bases. V lost 5 bases to trimming and J lost 1 base; unmatched junction nucleotides: 6. This CDR3 is 15 amino acids long. Germline values: CDR1 MNHEY, CDR2 SVGAGI. The CDR3 DNA sequence: TGTGCCAGCAGTCGTCCGGGACAGCGCACAGATACGCAGTATTTT. It yields the protein CASSRPGQRTDTQYF.

This sequence joins TRBV29-1 and TRBJ1-2; 10 nucleotides line up with TRBD1. The length of the CDR3 is 18 residues. Germline-derived CDR1 and CDR2 are SQVTM and ANQGSEA. Losses at the gene ends were 1 base for V and 3 bases for J; bases not matched to a gene: 14. Written as DNA, the CDR3 is TGCAGCGTTGAAGGTAGACCGGGACAGGGGAAAGAGGACTATGGCTACACCTTC. Translated: CSVEGRPGQGKEDYGYTF. The full variable domain, with the rest looked up from reference TRBV29-1 and TRBJ1-2, is SAVISQKPSRDICQRGTSLTIQCQVDSQVTMMFWYRQQPGQSLTLIATANQGSEATYESGFVIDKFPISRPNLTFSTLTVSNMSPEDSSIYLCSVEGRPGQGKEDYGYTFGSGTRLTVV.

The chain joins TRBV9 to TRBJ2-3; D possibly corresponds to TRBD2 (6 bases). Germline assignment: CDR1 SGDLS and CDR2 YYNGEE. The V end was cut by 0 bases, the J end by 1 base, with 12 bases between. The CDR3 has 16 amino acids. The CDR3 DNA follows: TGTGCCAGCAGCGTAGGGGGCGGGGCCCGCACAGATACGCAGTATTTT. It translates to CASSVGGGARTDTQYF.

The chain couples TRBV10-3 to TRBJ2-1; D uncertain. This CDR3 has 16 amino acids. Germline V lookup: CDR1 ENHRY, CDR2 SYGVKD. Between the trimmed V and J ends, which lost 3 bases and 13 bases, there was a span of 25 bases. The CDR3 region has the DNA TGTGCCATCAGTGATAGGCTCCCTAGACTCGTCGGTCACCAGTTCTTC. The encoded protein is CAISDRLPRLVGHQFF.

The J gene is TRBJ1-2, the V gene TRBV21-1. TRBV21-1 is reported as a pseudogene. The CDR3 length is 13 residues. CDR3 protein: CASSRPLIVGYTF. The DNA of the CDR3 is TGTGCCAGCAGCAGACCTCTTATTGTAGGCTACACCTTC.

Notes on this clonotype: An end of the junction does not agree with germline; a read error may underlie this. This sequence joins TRBV6-5 and TRBJ2-1; the D gene is possibly TRBD1 (5 bases). The CDR3 is 15 amino acids. Germline-derived CDR1 and CDR2 are MNHEY and SVGAGI. CDR3 DNA sequence: TGTGCCAGCAGTCCTACAGGCTACCCCTACAAGGAGCAGTTCTTC. It codes for CASSPTGYPYKEQFF.

The chain is built from TRBV13 and TRBJ1-1, with 9 bases fitting TRBD1. The CDR3 covers 15 residues. The germline V gene encodes CDR1 PRHDT and CDR2 FYEKMQ (reference sequence). With 5 bases clipped from V and 4 bases from J, the junction kept 8 bases outside the gene matches. The chain's CDR3 is CASSTQGAGSTEAFF. DNA of the CDR3: TGTGCCAGCAGCACACAGGGGGCCGGATCCACTGAAGCTTTCTTT.

This clonotype showed up just a few times. The genes are TRBV20-1 and TRBJ2-5; no definite D call. V was pared by 3 bases and J by 4 bases, with 12 bases between. This CDR3 is 13 amino acids long. Germline V gives CDR1 DFQATT, CDR2 SNEGSKA (reference sequence). CDR3 amino acids: CSARRQAVETQYF. In DNA, the CDR3 is TGCAGTGCTAGGAGGCAGGCCGTAGAGACCCAGTACTTC.

The chain is built from TRBV2 and TRBJ2-4, with D possibly called TRBD1 or TRBD2 (5 bases each). The J call may be mistaken, given a closer DNA end match to TRBJ2-5. The CDR3 covers 20 residues. In germline, CDR1 is SNHLY, CDR2 FYNNEI. CDR3 in amino acids: CASSKPPERVNWGSAETQYF. CDR3 nucleotide sequence: TGTGCCAGCAGTAAGCCCCCCGAGAGGGTAAATTGGGGGTCAGCAGAGACCCAGTACTTC.

This clonotype was picked up a small number of times. V and J are TRBV5-4 and TRBJ2-1, with unresolved D. Germline CDR1 reads SGHNT; CDR2 reads YYREEE (reference sequence). Trimming stripped 5 bases from V and 10 bases from J, with 7 bases between. This CDR3 has 10 residues. The CDR3 nucleotides read TGTGCCAGCAGTTTCTGGGAGCAGTTCTTC. Its translation is CASSFWEQFF.

Only one count was recorded for this clonotype. V gene TRBV6-1 combines with J gene TRBJ2-5; 9 nucleotides align to TRBD1. V dropped 4 bases and J dropped 11; count of bases not matched to a gene: 11. The CDR3 covers 14 residues. Germline V lookup: CDR1 MNHNS, CDR2 SASEGT. The CDR3 sequence is CASSGQGEFNEQYF. CDR3 sequence (DNA): TGTGCCAGCAGTGGACAGGGGGAGTTCAATGAGCAGTACTTC.

This chain connects TRBV24-1 to TRBJ1-5; D might be TRBD1 (6 bases). V shed 7 bases and J shed 9 bases, with 12 bases lying between them. This CDR3 is 12 amino acids long. Germline CDR1 and CDR2: KGHDR and SFDVKD. The CDR3 loop is CATRGGLGPQHF. DNA for the CDR3: TGTGCCACCAGGGGGGGGCTTGGGCCCCAGCATTTT.